This TCR beta chain came from a study of OX40 agonist ivuxolimab in advanced cancers. General study results and limits: CD4+ and CD8+ blood T cells expanded clonally by week 6 at 0.1 to 3.0 mg/kg. The antigen specificity of the peripheral T cells (those that were expanded) was not determined. Some of the nonresponding patients also showed low levels of normalized T-cell clonal expansion. Expanded clones were, on average, more numerous among CD8+ T cells than CD4+.

The table came from immunoSEQ multiplex PCR; TCRdb's copy has only in-frame clones and leaves some out. Altogether roughly 110,000 clones are present, about nine tenths being singletons, with the ten largest covering roughly 0.5%. Of note for this clone: Its antigen remains unknown.

CDR1 and CDR2 from the germline V gene are MGHRA and YSYEKL. V gave up 1 base and J gave up 1 base; unmatched junction bases: 9. The CDR3 contains 18 residues. The specimen comprised CD4+ or CD8+ T cells sorted from blood, sampled in a trial of the OX40 agonist ivuxolimab. The chain combines TRBV4-1 with TRBJ1-4; TRBD1 agrees at 7 bases. This receptor was taken from an adult with an advanced solid tumor such as melanoma, head and neck, liver or kidney cancer. This CDR3 reads CASSQAGTASRTNEKLFF. In nucleotides, the CDR3 is TGCGCCAGCAGCCAAGCCGGGACAGCCTCTAGAACTAATGAAAAACTGTTTTTT.